These 20 T cell receptor beta chains share one sample of origin, sequenced in a study of response to subunit inactivated influenza vaccine. TCRdb re-called the RT-PCR reads with MiXCR, one entry per CDR3 protein. The sample yields roughly 630,000 distinct CDR3 sequences, 13% to 15% seen once. Sample: PBMCs from blood, taken about 14 days before vaccination. The receptors originated from a man aged 50 to 59 who received an inactivated influenza vaccine.

This clonotype came up a few times. The chain links TRBV20-1 to TRBJ2-1; 11 bases are a match to TRBD2. CDR1 DFQATT and CDR2 SNEGSKA come from the germline V gene (reference sequence). This CDR3 is built from 15 residues. The trim removed 1 base at V and 8 bases at J, leaving 7 bases unmatched. The CDR3 coding sequence is TGCAGTGCTAGAGTACTACTAGCGGGGGCCCATGAGCAGTTCTTC. Translating it yields CSARVLLAGAHEQFF.

This chain uses TRBV7-2 with TRBJ2-2, with TRBD1 matching over 8 bases. The germline V gene has CDR1 SGHTA and CDR2 FQGNSA. V was clipped by 2 bases and J by 6 bases; unmatched bases: 2. The CDR3 is 14 residues long. The CDR3 spells CASSLNRGSGELFF. In DNA, the CDR3 is TGTGCCAGCAGCTTAAACAGGGGGTCCGGGGAGCTGTTTTTT.

The CDR3 spells CAIGRDSSEQYF. The CDR3 region has the DNA TGTGCCATCGGACGGGACAGTTCCGAGCAGTACTTC. The chain couples TRBV10-3 to TRBJ2-7; 7 bases are a match to TRBD1. Trimming took 8 bases from V and 6 from J; bases not matched to a gene: 7. The CDR3 is 12 amino acids. Germline V lookup: CDR1 ENHRY, CDR2 SYGVKD.

The chain links TRBV4-2 to TRBJ2-1; possibly TRBD2 for D (6 bases). Germline V lookup: CDR1 LGHNA, CDR2 YNFKEQ. The CDR3 covers 16 residues. V was clipped by 0 bases and J by 10 bases, with 19 bases between them. In DNA, the CDR3 is TGTGCCAGCAGCCAAGATAGCGCTAGCGCGAGGACAGAGCAGTTCTTC. The encoded protein is CASSQDSASARTEQFF.

The CDR3 nucleotides are TGTGCCAGCAGCTTAGTGAACGGCCGGGCCCAGTACTTC. It specifies CASSLVNGRAQYF. The chain links TRBV7-7 to TRBJ2-5; no firm D call. Per the germline V gene, CDR1 is SSHAT and CDR2 is FNYEAQ (reference sequence). This CDR3 comprises 13 residues. Trimming removed 1 base at V and 9 bases at J, with 12 bases between.

J is TRBJ2-1 and V is TRBV20-1; D gene ambiguous. CDR3 length equals 15 residues. Germline CDR1 reads DFQATT; CDR2 reads SNEGSKA (reference sequence). V lost 2 bases to trimming and J lost 0 bases, with 11 bases between them. CDR3 nucleotide sequence: TGCAGTGCTAGAAAGGCAGGCGGCTCCTACAATGAGCAGTTCTTC. It is translated as CSARKAGGSYNEQFF.

The sample holds many counts of this clonotype. The rearrangement links TRBV6-6 to TRBJ2-7; 7 bases map to TRBD1. The CDR3 contains 12 residues. Per the germline V gene, CDR1 is MNHNY and CDR2 is SVGAGI (reference sequence). V was clipped by 10 bases and J by 5 bases; unmatched bases: 8. CDR3: CATTTGLHEQYF. In nucleotides, the CDR3 is TGTGCCACCACGACAGGGTTACACGAGCAGTACTTC.

This clonotype was detected only a few times. This sequence joins TRBV7-3 and TRBJ2-1; 10 positions agree with TRBD2. J was trimmed by 9 bases and V by 1 base; bases with no gene match: 6. Germline assignment: CDR1 SGHTA and CDR2 FQGTGA. There are 15 residues in the CDR3. CDR3 region: CASSLKLAGVSEQFF. CDR3 nucleotide sequence: TGTGCCAGCAGCTTAAAGCTAGCGGGAGTGAGTGAGCAGTTCTTC.

V gene TRBV7-2 combines with J gene TRBJ2-7; 11 nucleotides align to TRBD2. The CDR3 is 16 amino acids. Trimming removed 5 bases from V and 1 base from J; junction bases left unmatched: 7. CDR1 and CDR2 (germline): SGHTA, FQGNSA. CDR3 in DNA: TGTGCCAGCAGCGTCACTAGCGGGAGTTTGTCCTACGAGCAGTACTTC. Its translation is CASSVTSGSLSYEQYF.

This clonotype has only a few counts. This chain joins TRBV12-3 or TRBV12-4 and TRBJ1-1, with D hard to call. The V and J ends lost 10 bases and 1 base respectively, with 16 bases between them. CDR3 length: 14 residues. CDR3 DNA: TGTGCCATTACCCAGTGGGCCGCGAACACTGAAGCTTTCTTT. The encoded protein is CAITQWAANTEAFF.

The chain carries TRBV5-1 and TRBJ2-3; TRBD1 agrees at 7 bases. The CDR3 contains 15 residues. J was trimmed by 0 bases and V by 2 bases; bases with no gene match: 3. Per germline, CDR1 SGHRS and CDR2 YFSETQ. The CDR3 loop reads CASSFTGASTDTQYF. CDR3 sequence (DNA): TGCGCCAGCAGCTTTACAGGGGCCAGCACAGATACGCAGTATTTT.

This clonotype has more than one count but fewer than ten. The genes are TRBV20-1 and TRBJ2-4; the D is unclear. V lost 0 bases to trimming and J lost 0 bases, with 12 bases between them. CDR3 size: 16 residues. Germline V CDR1 and CDR2: DFQATT, SNEGSKA (reference sequence). The CDR3 nucleotides are TGCAGTGCTAGAGATCTGAGCGAACTAGCCAAAAACATTCAGTACTTC. It is translated as CSARDLSELAKNIQYF.

This clonotype was recorded a few times. The chain combines TRBV20-1 with TRBJ2-5; TRBD2 might be the D (5 bases). This CDR3 is 15 amino acids long. Germline CDR1 is DFQATT and CDR2 is SNEGSKA (reference sequence). V was trimmed by 6 bases and J by 4 bases, leaving 21 bases between them. The CDR3 DNA reads as TGCAGTGCAAACCCGACCGGGAAGACCCCAGAGACCCAGTACTTC. Its protein is CSANPTGKTPETQYF.

This clonotype was detected only a few times. V gene TRBV6-1 combines with J gene TRBJ1-5, with D perhaps TRBD1 (5 bases). Trimming pared 10 bases from V and 0 bases from J, leaving 19 bases between. This CDR3 contains 16 residues. Germline CDR1 reads MNHNS; CDR2 reads SASEGT. The DNA for the CDR3 is TGTGCCACCACGCTCGGACAAGGATATAGCAATCAGCCCCAGCATTTT. Translating it yields CATTLGQGYSNQPQHF.

This chain joins TRBV19 and TRBJ2-3, with a weak D call TRBD1 (5 bases). CDR3 size: 16 residues. V shed 5 bases and J shed 2 bases, with 17 bases lying between them. Germline V gives CDR1 LNHDA, CDR2 SQIVND (reference sequence). The DNA of the CDR3 is TGTGCCAGTAGTCCAGGGAATCGACTTACCACAGATACGCAGTATTTT. This translates into CASSPGNRLTTDTQYF.

The chain has TRBV3-1 and TRBJ2-5; no firm D call. This CDR3 comprises 13 residues. V was cut by 1 base and J by 13 bases, with 16 bases left in between. CDR1 LGHDT and CDR2 YNNKEL come from the germline V gene (reference sequence). The CDR3 nucleotides read TGTGCCAGCAGCCAAGGGGTAGGGCTTCAACGGTACTTC. Protein sequence: CASSQGVGLQRYF.

Comment on this clonotype: Relative to the germline gene, one junction end is altered; a read error may explain this. V is TRBV11-2 and J is TRBJ2-7, with D maybe TRBD2 (5 bases). CDR3 length equals 16 residues. CDR1 is SGHAT, CDR2 FQNNGV, per germline. This CDR3 reads CASTLEAQDSPIEQYF. The CDR3 DNA follows: TGTGCCAGCACCTTAGAGGCGCAGGACTCTCCTATCGAGCAGTACTTC.

This clonotype was detected only a few times. The CDR3 loop is CSATGGGANYGYTF. In DNA, the CDR3 is TGCAGTGCGACCGGGGGAGGGGCTAACTATGGCTACACCTTC. V is TRBV20-1 and J is TRBJ1-2, with a weak D call TRBD1 (5 bases). The CDR3 runs 14 residues. The germline gives CDR1 DFQATT, CDR2 SNEGSKA (reference sequence). Trimming took 6 bases from V and 0 from J, leaving 14 bases between them.

The rearrangement uses TRBV7-2 and TRBJ2-7; 7 bases fit TRBD1. The germline V gene has CDR1 SGHTA and CDR2 FQGNSA. The CDR3 length is 13 residues. With 1 base clipped from V and 5 bases from J, the junction kept 2 bases outside the gene matches. The CDR3 reads CASSLETGDEQYF. CDR3 coding DNA: TGTGCCAGCAGCTTAGAAACAGGGGACGAGCAGTACTTC.

This clonotype was recorded once. At one end the junction does not follow the germline gene, possibly because of a read error. This chain connects TRBV7-7 to TRBJ2-3; 10 nucleotides line up with TRBD2. The CDR3 consists of 16 residues. CDR1 is SSHAT, CDR2 FNYEAQ, per germline (reference sequence). This chain's CDR3 is CASSRGLATSTDTKYF. CDR3 in DNA: TGTGCCAGCAGCCGGGGACTAGCGACTAGCACAGATACGAAGTATTTT.